A single sample gave rise to the 25 T cell receptor beta chains below, sequenced in a study of blood T cells in healthy people across ages. A sample-barcoded 5' primer and a J-beta primer mix were used in a second PCR of roughly 7 to 12 cycles. One entry per CDR3 protein, called by TCRdb with MiXCR from the 5' RACE reads. The sample shows approximately 820,000 distinct CDR3 sequences, more than 40% of them seen only once. The sample was blood. These receptors were obtained from a man in his sixties in good health.

J is TRBJ2-3 and V is TRBV9, with 7 bases fitting TRBD2. CDR3 length: 16 residues. V gave up 1 base and J gave up 2 bases; unmatched junction bases: 7. The V gene's germline CDR1 is SGDLS and CDR2 YYNGEE. CDR3 region: CASSVFGGEVTDTQYF. Here the CDR3 DNA reads TGTGCCAGCAGCGTATTTGGGGGGGAGGTCACAGATACGCAGTATTTT.

This chain connects TRBV5-1 to TRBJ1-2; possible D gene TRBD1, 5 bases. Deletions cut 4 bases from V and 4 bases from J, with 14 bases between. There are 14 residues in the CDR3. Germline-derived CDR1 and CDR2 are SGHRS and YFSETQ. The CDR3 sequence is CASSLETETYGYTF. The CDR3 bases are TGCGCCAGCAGCCTAGAGACAGAGACCTATGGCTACACCTTC.

J is TRBJ1-2 and V is TRBV7-2; weak D call: TRBD1 (5 bases). Trimming removed 0 bases at V and 6 bases at J, with 11 bases between. The CDR3 consists of 14 residues. The germline V gene encodes CDR1 SGHTA and CDR2 FQGNSA. The CDR3: CASSLAHRGDGYTF. The DNA for the CDR3 is TGTGCCAGCAGCTTAGCGCACAGAGGGGATGGCTACACCTTC. Full variable domain (remainder filled in from reference TRBV7-2 and TRBJ1-2): GAGVSQSPSNKVTEKGKDVELRCDPISGHTALYWYRQSLGQGLEFLIYFQGNSAPDKSGLPSDRFSAERTGGSVSTLTIQRTQQEDSAVYLCASSLAHRGDGYTFGSGTRLTVV.

This CDR3 reads CASSGTGRLHF. CDR3 nucleotide sequence: TGTGCCAGCAGCGGGACAGGAAGACTCCACTTT. This chain links TRBV6-5 with TRBJ1-6; 8 positions match TRBD1. Germline CDR1 is MNHEY and CDR2 is SVGAGI. The length of the CDR3 is 11 residues. Trimming cost V 6 bases and J 16 bases; bases outside gene matches: 5.

This clonotype was counted a single time. DNA for the CDR3: TGCGCCAGCAGCTCCGGACAGGGAACCCACGAGCAGTACTTC. This gives the protein CASSSGQGTHEQYF. The genes are TRBV5-1 and TRBJ2-5; 8 bases align to TRBD1. The J call is in doubt because the DNA end fits TRBJ2-7 better. The CDR3 totals 14 residues. Germline CDR1 reads SGHRS; CDR2 reads YFSETQ.

This clonotype appeared a few times. CDR3 residues: CASRPGLQAKNIQYF. CDR3 nucleotide sequence: TGTGCCAGCAGACCGGGCCTCCAAGCCAAAAACATTCAGTACTTC. The chain recombines TRBV6-5 with TRBJ2-4; D gene ambiguous. The CDR3 totals 15 residues. Germline CDR1 reads MNHEY; CDR2 reads SVGAGI. V lost 6 bases, J lost 0 bases, and 12 bases lay in between.

The chain combines TRBV20-1 with TRBJ2-1, with D unclear. The V gene lost 0 bases and the J gene lost 8 bases, with 8 bases spanning the gap. The germline gives CDR1 DFQATT, CDR2 SNEGSKA (reference sequence). CDR3 length equals 12 residues. CDR3 residues: CSARERLDEQFF. The CDR3 bases are TGCAGTGCTAGAGAGCGTCTCGATGAGCAGTTCTTC.

This clonotype turned up a few times. V and J are TRBV4-3 and TRBJ2-1; 8 positions agree with TRBD1. V dropped 4 bases and J dropped 8; count of bases not matched to a gene: 13. CDR1 is LGHNA and CDR2 is YSLEER in the germline V gene. There are 16 residues in the CDR3. This CDR3 is CASSPRWQGARYEQFF. CDR3 nucleotide sequence: TGCGCCAGCAGCCCCCGCTGGCAGGGGGCGCGTTATGAGCAGTTCTTC.

The CDR3 DNA sequence: TGCGCCAGCAGTGAGCGTCAAGGCCCCTATAATTCACCCCTCCACTTT. Protein product: CASSERQGPYNSPLHF. The genes are TRBV10-2 and TRBJ1-6; D gene uncertain. Germline V CDR1 and CDR2: WSHSY, SAAADI. The CDR3 runs to 16 residues. Trimming took off 2 bases at V and 2 bases at J, with 10 bases between the two ends.

V usage is TRBV20-1 and J usage is TRBJ1-1, with D perhaps matching TRBD1 (6 bases). Trimming stripped 6 bases from V and 2 bases from J, with 19 bases between. Germline loops: CDR1 DFQATT, CDR2 SNEGSKA (reference sequence). The CDR3 loop spans 15 amino acids. The CDR3: CSARGGSVENTEAFF. CDR3 sequence (DNA): TGCAGTGCAAGGGGGGGCAGTGTGGAAAACACTGAAGCTTTCTTT.

This sequence joins TRBV14 and TRBJ2-1, with D possibly matching TRBD1 (6 bases). CDR1 SGHDN and CDR2 FVKESK come from the germline V gene. The CDR3 is 14 amino acids. Trimming removed 4 bases from V and 5 bases from J, with 12 bases in between. The CDR3 coding sequence is TGTGCCAGCAGCCGGGACATTAGTCACAATGAGCAGTTCTTC. Translated, it gives CASSRDISHNEQFF.

The rearrangement uses TRBV5-1 and TRBJ2-1; D may correspond to TRBD1 or TRBD2 (6 bases each). CDR3 length: 11 residues. In germline, CDR1 is SGHRS, CDR2 YFSETQ. V was clipped by 3 bases and J by 10 bases, with 8 bases between them. The CDR3 is CASSYGGEQFF. CDR3 DNA sequence: TGCGCCAGCAGCTACGGGGGCGAGCAGTTCTTC.

This clonotype was observed a handful of times. The chain recombines TRBV9 with TRBJ2-4; 12 nucleotides align to TRBD1. The V segment lost 3 bases and the J segment 0 bases; nucleotides outside the gene matches: 10. CDR1 SGDLS and CDR2 YYNGEE come from the germline V gene. The CDR3 consists of 19 residues. CDR3 bases: TGTGCCAGCAGCGGAGCCGGGACAGGGGGCCCGATAGCCAAAAACATTCAGTACTTC. Protein sequence: CASSGAGTGGPIAKNIQYF.

This clonotype was seen more than once but under ten times. CDR3 sequence: CASSSLLGGETQYF. The CDR3 DNA is TGTGCCAGCAGTTCACTATTGGGGGGAGAGACCCAGTACTTC. The chain recombines TRBV7-2 with TRBJ2-5, with TRBD2 as a possible D gene (6 bases). Germline V gene data show CDR1 as SGHTA and CDR2 as FQGNSA. The V end was cut by 6 bases, the J end by 4 bases, with 15 bases between. The CDR3 contains 14 residues. The entire variable domain, with the rest obtained from reference TRBV7-2 and TRBJ2-5, is as follows: GAGVSQSPSNKVTEKGKDVELRCDPISGHTALYWYRQSLGQGLEFLIYFQGNSAPDKSGLPSDRFSAERTGGSVSTLTIQRTQQEDSAVYLCASSSLLGGETQYFGPGTRLLVL.

Ten or more counts support this clonotype. The J gene is TRBJ2-1, the V gene TRBV12-3 or TRBV12-4; D gene ambiguous. V was cut by 1 base and J by 3 bases, with 4 bases left in between. CDR3 length: 13 amino acids. The CDR3 sequence is CASSLDHYNEQFF. CDR3 DNA sequence: TGTGCCAGCAGTTTAGATCACTACAATGAGCAGTTCTTC.

This sequence joins TRBV28 and TRBJ2-2; D may correspond to TRBD1 or TRBD2 (6 bases each). The CDR3 is made up of 14 amino acids. Germline assignment: CDR1 MDHEN and CDR2 SYDVKM. The V gene lost 11 bases and the J gene lost 3 bases, with 16 bases spanning the gap. Here the CDR3 reads CAQDGGPDTGELFF. In nucleotides, the CDR3 is TGTGCCCAAGACGGGGGCCCGGACACCGGGGAGCTGTTTTTT.

This clonotype has more than one count but fewer than ten. V usage is TRBV20-1 and J usage is TRBJ2-5, with D uncertain. The CDR3 has 13 residues. Germline V gives CDR1 DFQATT, CDR2 SNEGSKA (reference sequence). The V end was cut by 6 bases, the J end by 2 bases, with 13 bases between. Written as DNA, the CDR3 is TGCAGTGCAGGTGGGGATGCACAAGAGACCCAGTACTTC. Amino acid sequence: CSAGGDAQETQYF.

As for this clonotype: No DNA is shown, since the ends of the CDR3 on it are uncertain; the CDR3 is the one TCRdb lists. The chain carries TRBV12-3 or TRBV12-4 and TRBJ2-3. The CDR3 is 14 residues long, ends included. The CDR3 spells CASRVGAGTDAQYF.

This clonotype was seen a few times. J is TRBJ2-1 and V is TRBV29-1; D tentatively reads TRBD1 or TRBD2 (5 bases each). V lost 8 bases to trimming and J lost 9 bases, with 11 bases between them. There are 10 residues in the CDR3. Germline CDR1 SQVTM, CDR2 ANQGSEA. The CDR3 is CSLERGEQFF. CDR3 in DNA: TGCAGCTTGGAGAGGGGTGAGCAGTTCTTC.

The rearrangement links TRBV13 to TRBJ2-1; 13 bases align to TRBD2. V was pared by 5 bases and J by 1 base, with 5 bases of the junction left unmatched. This CDR3 region has 17 residues. Germline CDR1 reads PRHDT; CDR2 reads FYEKMQ (reference sequence). CDR3 protein: CASSPTSGGASYNEQFF. Written as DNA, the CDR3 is TGTGCCAGCAGCCCAACTAGCGGGGGGGCGTCCTACAATGAGCAGTTCTTC.

This clonotype has only a few counts. The chain joins TRBV7-9 to TRBJ2-5, with 8 bases that match TRBD1. The J call is in doubt because the DNA end fits TRBJ2-7 better. Germline V gene lookup returns CDR1 SEHNR and CDR2 FQNEAQ (reference sequence). This CDR3 comprises 16 residues. The CDR3 sequence is CASSLAAGGFNREQYF. CDR3 sequence (DNA): TGTGCCAGCAGCTTAGCGGCAGGGGGCTTCAACCGCGAGCAGTACTTC.

In this sample, this clonotype turned up many times. The CDR3 protein is CASRQGLAEYYEQYF. The CDR3 DNA reads TGTGCCAGCAGACAAGGACTAGCGGAGTACTACGAGCAGTACTTC. The chain couples TRBV5-4 to TRBJ2-7; 10 bases map to TRBD2. J lost 3 bases, V lost 5 bases, and 8 bases had no gene match. Looked up from germline, CDR1 is SGHNT and CDR2 is YYREEE (reference sequence). CDR3 length: 15 residues.

The chain combines TRBV10-2 with TRBJ1-1, with D possibly matching TRBD1 (5 bases). This CDR3 has 17 residues. Germline lookup yields CDR1 WSHSY and CDR2 SAAADI. Trimming took off 2 bases at V and 5 bases at J, with 21 bases between the two ends. CDR3 amino acids: CASSEVRGGGAGTEAFF. DNA of the CDR3: TGCGCCAGCAGTGAGGTCCGAGGAGGCGGGGCAGGGACTGAAGCTTTCTTT.

This clonotype was seen at least ten times. The chain has TRBV10-3 and TRBJ2-7; 9 positions agree with TRBD1. Germline CDR1 ENHRY, CDR2 SYGVKD. The CDR3 runs to 14 residues. V dropped 5 bases and J dropped 3; count of bases not matched to a gene: 5. CDR3 sequence reads: CAISIGTGYYEQYF. CDR3 bases: TGTGCCATCAGTATTGGGACAGGGTACTACGAGCAGTACTTC.

V and J are TRBV7-3 and TRBJ2-6; D remains ambiguous. The V and J ends lost 7 bases and 2 bases respectively, with 12 bases between them. This CDR3 has 15 residues. In germline, CDR1 is SGHTA, CDR2 FQGTGA. CDR3 in amino acids: CASINPEAGANVLTF. CDR3 nucleotide sequence: TGTGCCAGCATAAATCCAGAGGCTGGGGCCAACGTCCTGACTTTC.